One sample yielded the 7 T cell receptor beta chains listed below, sequenced in a study of OX40 agonist ivuxolimab in advanced cancers. Here immunoSEQ multiplex PCR was the method, and the copy in TCRdb shows in-frame clones only, minus some. The sample has fewer than 50,000 clones; approximately 75% are singletons. Specimen: CD4+ or CD8+ T cells sorted from blood, collected in a trial of the OX40 agonist ivuxolimab. These receptors were taken from an adult with an advanced solid tumor such as melanoma, head and neck, liver or kidney cancer.

V usage is TRBV6-5 and J usage is TRBJ2-7; possible D gene TRBD2, 6 bases. Germline CDR1 MNHEY, CDR2 SVGAGI. The ends were cut back, 6 bases at V and 7 bases at J, with 10 bases in the middle. The CDR3 runs to 11 residues. As DNA, the CDR3 is TGTGCCAGCAGAAAGGGAGGAGAGCAGTACTTC. Translating it yields CASRKGGEQYF.

Remarks on this clone: At one boundary the junction diverges from the germline segment, which might be a read error. The V gene is TRBV7-7, the J gene TRBJ2-5, with D possibly TRBD2 on 6 matching bases. CDR1 and CDR2 (germline): SSHAT, FNYEAQ (reference sequence). This CDR3 is built from 13 residues. CDR3 nucleotide sequence: TGTGCTAGCAGCTGGACTACGCAAGAGACCCAGTACTTC. This gives the protein CASSWTTQETQYF.

V is TRBV14 and J is TRBJ2-1, with D unclear. Germline values: CDR1 SGHDN, CDR2 FVKESK. This CDR3 is 12 amino acids long. With 6 bases removed from V and 3 bases from J, the gap between germline ends came to 6 bases. This CDR3 is CASSQDYNEQFF. As DNA, the CDR3 is TGTGCCAGCAGTCAGGACTACAATGAGCAGTTCTTC.

This clone was counted between two and nine times. The CDR3 nucleotides read TGTGCCAGCAGCTTAGCAGGACAGAGGAATCAGCCCCAGCATTTT. Protein sequence: CASSLAGQRNQPQHF. The genes are TRBV7-2 and TRBJ1-5, with D maybe TRBD1 (6 bases). This CDR3 has 15 residues. Looked up from germline, CDR1 is SGHTA and CDR2 is FQGNSA. The germline V and J ends were trimmed by 0 bases and 4 bases, with 10 bases remaining between them.

This clone showed up just a few times. The J gene is TRBJ1-1, the V gene TRBV6-5; D may be TRBD1 (5 bases). The CDR3 is 15 amino acids. V was cut by 2 bases and J by 4 bases, with 14 bases left in between. Germline V gives CDR1 MNHEY, CDR2 SVGAGI. This chain's CDR3 is CASSYRAGTGTEAFF. CDR3 DNA: TGTGCCAGCAGTTACCGGGCGGGGACGGGCACTGAAGCTTTCTTT.

This clone has only one observation. J is TRBJ2-1 and V is TRBV9, with TRBD2 matching 7 bases. The length of the CDR3 is 16 residues. V gave up 4 bases and J gave up 4 bases; unmatched junction bases: 11. Germline lookup yields CDR1 SGDLS and CDR2 YYNGEE. The CDR3 loop is CASSPQIGTTYNEQFF. CDR3 in DNA: TGTGCCAGCAGCCCCCAAATCGGGACTACATACAATGAGCAGTTCTTC.

V gene TRBV7-9 combines with J gene TRBJ2-7; 7 bases align to TRBD1. CDR3 size: 14 residues. Trimming at V came to 5 bases and at J to 0 bases, leaving 4 bases not matched to a gene. Germline V CDR1 and CDR2: SEHNR, FQNEAQ (reference sequence). CDR3 nucleotide sequence: TGTGCCAGCAGCCCACAGGGGAGCTCCTACGAGCAGTACTTC. Translated: CASSPQGSSYEQYF.